The following is a TCR beta chain sequence with its context. The antigen is unknown. An end of the junction does not agree with germline; a read error may underlie this. The identical CDR3 is also encoded by other nucleotide sequences in the sample. The PCR used 60 Vbeta and 13 Jbeta primers. Clones were read by immunoSEQ multiplex PCR, and TCRdb kept only the in-frame ones, dropping some. The table lists about 150,000 clones, over 60% of them singletons. This specimen belongs to a study of cytomegalovirus exposure and HLA in healthy donors. Study results and caveats: TCR beta V- and J-gene trimming was later associated with a missense DCLRE1C variant. Relative to equally common others, HLA-associated TCR beta chains showed greater clonal expansion in a later analysis. Previous analysis showed most TCR beta V segments were productive about 87% or about 30% of the time.

CDR1 is SGDLS, CDR2 YYNGEE, per germline. There are 19 residues in the CDR3. The clonotype comes from a woman between 25 and 40 years old in good health and CMV-seronegative. V gene TRBV9 combines with J gene TRBJ1-3; 8 bases line up with TRBD1. The sample consisted of PBMCs. CDR3 residues: CASSVGQDSVLFSGNTIYF. CDR3 bases: TGTGCCAGCAGCGTGGGACAGGACAGCGTTCTATTCTCTGGAAACACCATATACTTT.